Presented here are 26 T cell receptor beta chains from one specimen sequenced in a study of blood T cell repertoires in COVID-19. Profiling relied on immunoSEQ multiplex PCR, and the TCRdb table lists in-frame clones only, not all of them. Among around 300,000 clones, 88% were seen once, and the ten largest hold 3.5% to 4%. Specimen: peripheral blood. These receptors were taken from a woman aged 45-59 years with active or convalescent COVID-19.

The rearrangement uses TRBV12-1 and TRBJ2-3; the DNA was not used to check the table's D call, TRBD1. TRBV12-1 is a known pseudogene. The CDR3 is 16 amino acids. CDR3 DNA: TGTGCCAGCAGCTTTGTACAAACAGGGGGCTTAGATACGCAGTATTTT. As protein: CASSFVQTGGLDTQYF.

J is TRBJ2-1 and V is TRBV4-2; 10 bases are a match to TRBD1. V shed 2 bases and J 9 bases; nucleotides not matched to a gene: 7. Germline assignment: CDR1 LGHNA and CDR2 YNFKEQ. The CDR3 contains 15 residues. DNA of the CDR3: TGTGCCAGCAGCCAACCTGGGACAGGGGAGGGTGAGCAGTTCTTC. It encodes CASSQPGTGEGEQFF.

This clone was recorded only once. The chain uses TRBV7-3 and TRBJ2-1, with D possibly being TRBD1 (6 bases). This CDR3 contains 14 residues. Germline loops: CDR1 SGHTA, CDR2 FQGTGA. Trimming cost V 1 base and J 5 bases, with 9 bases left between them. CDR3: CASSLRGHDNEQFF. The CDR3, as DNA: TGTGCCAGCAGCTTAAGGGGACATGACAATGAGCAGTTCTTC.

The chain is built from TRBV18 and TRBJ1-1; 7 bases map to TRBD1. The CDR3 extends over 14 amino acids. V lost 1 base, J lost 6 bases, and 5 bases stayed unmatched. Germline CDR1 reads KGHSH; CDR2 reads LQKENI. As DNA, the CDR3 is TGTGCCAGCTCACCACTCGGGACAGCCCCTGAAGCTTTCTTT. Translating it yields CASSPLGTAPEAFF. The full variable domain, in which reference TRBV18 and TRBJ1-1 provide the parts outside the CDR3, is NAGVMQNPRHLVRRRGQEARLRCSPMKGHSHVYWYRQLPEEGLKFMVYLQKENIIDESGMPKERFSAEFPKEGPSILRIQQVVRGDSAAYFCASSPLGTAPEAFFGQGTRLTVV.

The chain has TRBV15 and TRBJ1-2; a weak D match, TRBD1 (6 bases). The V end was cut by 1 base, the J end by 0 bases, with 9 bases between. CDR3 size: 15 residues. Germline loops: CDR1 LNHNV, CDR2 YYDKDF (reference sequence). This CDR3 is CATSRVAGANYGYTF. The CDR3 DNA reads TGTGCCACCAGCAGAGTTGCAGGGGCTAACTATGGCTACACCTTC.

The chain links TRBV7-6 to TRBJ2-5, with a tentative D call TRBD1 (5 bases). The V and J ends lost 3 bases and 3 bases respectively, with 14 bases between them. This CDR3 has 15 residues. CDR1 SGHVS and CDR2 FNYEAQ come from the germline V gene. CDR3 in DNA: TGTGCCAGCAGCTTGGCAGGGTGGGCGGAAGAGACCCAGTACTTC. The encoded protein is CASSLAGWAEETQYF.

This clone was seen only once. The V gene is TRBV1, the J gene TRBJ1-2. TRBV1 is annotated as a pseudogene. This CDR3 comprises 15 residues. The CDR3 DNA follows: TGCACCAGCAGCCCACCCCAGGACTTCAGCTATGGCTACACCTTC. This codes for CTSSPPQDFSYGYTF.

The chain links TRBV7-3 to TRBJ1-3, with no clear D. Between the trimmed V and J ends, which lost 5 bases and 0 bases, there was a span of 8 bases. Per the germline V gene, CDR1 is SGHTA and CDR2 is FQGTGA. The CDR3 extends over 14 amino acids. The DNA for the CDR3 is TGTGCCAGCAGCCCCACCAGCTCTGGAAACACCATATATTTT. Amino acid sequence: CASSPTSSGNTIYF.

The CDR3 region has the DNA TGTGCCGAGGGAAACCCGGGACAGGGGACGAACACCGGGGAGCTGTTTTTT. This codes for CAEGNPGQGTNTGELFF. The chain employs TRBV7-9 and TRBJ2-2; 10 nucleotides line up with TRBD1. Germline trimming cut 11 bases from V and 0 bases from J; bases unmatched to any gene: 12. Germline loops: CDR1 SEHNR, CDR2 FQNEAQ (reference sequence). This CDR3 has 17 amino acids.

The V and J genes are TRBV6-5 and TRBJ2-1; D gene uncertain. Per germline, CDR1 MNHEY and CDR2 SVGAGI. The CDR3 totals 13 residues. Trimming shortened V by 2 bases and J by 9 bases, and 11 bases separated the two germline ends. The CDR3 loop is CASSYGNIGEQFF. In nucleotides, the CDR3 is TGTGCCAGCAGTTACGGTAATATCGGTGAGCAGTTCTTC.

The J gene is TRBJ1-5, the V gene TRBV3-1 (or the pseudogene TRBV3-2); maybe TRBD1 (6 bases). V shed 4 bases and J shed 3 bases, with 7 bases lying between them. The CDR3 has 13 residues. Germline V gene sequence: CDR1 LGHDT, CDR2 YNNKEL (reference sequence). The CDR3 here is CASSRQVNQPQHF. In DNA, the CDR3 is TGTGCCAGCAGCCGACAGGTCAATCAGCCCCAGCATTTT.

The V call is TRBV5-1, the J call TRBJ2-3, with TRBD1 identical over 7 bases. CDR1 and CDR2 from the germline V gene are SGHRS and YFSETQ. V lost 3 bases and J lost 2; bases outside the gene matches: 6. CDR3 length: 15 amino acids. CDR3 protein: CASSYGQVITDTQYF. CDR3 DNA: TGCGCCAGCAGCTATGGACAGGTAATCACAGATACGCAGTATTTT.

In its sample, this clone was seen a few times. CDR3 loop: CASSLARGGESNTEAFF. The CDR3 DNA reads as TGTGCCAGCAGCTTAGCGCGGGGTGGAGAATCGAACACTGAAGCTTTCTTT. The chain is built from TRBV7-9 and TRBJ1-1; D is uncertain. The CDR3 spans 17 residues. With 0 bases removed from V and 1 base from J, the gap between germline ends came to 15 bases. The germline CDR1 and CDR2 sequences are SEHNR and FQNEAQ (reference sequence).

This rearrangement joins TRBV3-1 (or the pseudogene TRBV3-2) to TRBJ2-7; 9 bases fit TRBD1. The CDR3 covers 14 residues. J lost 6 bases, V lost 5 bases, and 8 bases had no gene match. CDR1 is LGHDT, CDR2 YNNKEL, per germline (reference sequence). CDR3 sequence reads: CASSFRDRVAEQYF. The CDR3 region has the DNA TGTGCCAGCAGCTTCCGGGACAGGGTTGCCGAGCAGTACTTC.

The rearrangement uses TRBV7-9 and TRBJ1-5, with a tentative D call TRBD1 (6 bases). The length of the CDR3 is 14 residues. V was trimmed by 5 bases and J by 7 bases, leaving 15 bases between them. In germline, CDR1 is SEHNR, CDR2 FQNEAQ (reference sequence). This CDR3 is CASSRKDSKQPQHF. As DNA, the CDR3 is TGTGCCAGCAGCCGGAAGGACAGTAAACAGCCCCAGCATTTT.

Worth noting for this clone: Different DNA sequences within this sample yield the same CDR3. The chain combines TRBV15 with TRBJ2-7, with a weak D call TRBD2 (5 bases). Germline values: CDR1 LNHNV, CDR2 YYDKDF (reference sequence). The length of the CDR3 is 14 residues. V was pared by 0 bases and J by 0 bases, with 6 bases between. The CDR3 nucleotides are TGTGCCACCAGCAGAGATCGGGGCTCCTACGAGCAGTACTTC. It encodes CATSRDRGSYEQYF.

The J gene is TRBJ2-2, the V gene TRBV3-1 (or the pseudogene TRBV3-2); TRBD2 agrees at 11 bases. The trim removed 4 bases at V and 6 bases at J, leaving 7 bases unmatched. The CDR3 runs 16 residues. From germline, CDR1 is LGHDT and CDR2 YNNKEL (reference sequence). The DNA for the CDR3 is TGTGCCAGCAGCCGGCTAGCGGGAGGAGGACCCGGGGAGCTGTTTTTT. This codes for CASSRLAGGGPGELFF.

The chain combines TRBV7-9 with TRBJ1-1, with D unclear. Germline assignment: CDR1 SEHNR and CDR2 FQNEAQ (reference sequence). Trimming pared 5 bases from V and 1 base from J, leaving 8 bases between. The CDR3 extends over 13 amino acids. The chain's CDR3 is CASSPEENTEAFF. The CDR3 nucleotides read TGTGCCAGCAGCCCTGAGGAGAACACTGAAGCTTTCTTT.

V gene TRBV28 combines with J gene TRBJ1-1; 7 positions match TRBD1. V lost 0 bases and J lost 1; bases outside the gene matches: 5. CDR1 and CDR2 (germline): MDHEN, SYDVKM. CDR3 size: 16 residues. The CDR3 bases are TGTGCCAGCAGTTTATGGGAGGGACAGCCGAACACTGAAGCTTTCTTT. Its protein product is CASSLWEGQPNTEAFF.

The chain couples TRBV11-2 to TRBJ2-3; the D is unclear. CDR1 is SGHAT and CDR2 is FQNNGV in the germline V gene. The CDR3 totals 13 residues. V was shortened by 1 base and J by 4 bases, with 6 bases between the two germline ends. This CDR3 is CASSLGSADTQYF. The CDR3, as DNA: TGTGCCAGCAGCTTAGGAAGCGCAGATACGCAGTATTTT.

This chain joins TRBV4-1 and TRBJ2-7; TRBD1 matches at 9 bases. CDR3 size: 15 residues. Germline trimming cut 2 bases from V and 6 bases from J; bases unmatched to any gene: 8. Germline lookup yields CDR1 MGHRA and CDR2 YSYEKL. The CDR3 nucleotides are TGCGCCAGCAGCCAATCCGGGACAGGGTTAGGCGAGCAGTACTTC. It specifies CASSQSGTGLGEQYF.

This clone was recorded only once. The gene calls are TRBV11-2 and TRBJ2-5; a weak D match, TRBD2 (5 bases). From germline, CDR1 is SGHAT and CDR2 FQNNGV. This CDR3 is 14 amino acids long. V shed 5 bases and J shed 5 bases, with 15 bases lying between them. For the CDR3, the DNA is TGTGCCAGCAGCCGAGTGGGAGTTTGGGAGACCCAGTACTTC. Translated: CASSRVGVWETQYF.

The chain combines TRBV7-9 with TRBJ2-1; a weak D match, TRBD1 (6 bases). CDR1 is SEHNR and CDR2 is FQNEAQ in the germline V gene (reference sequence). V lost 6 bases and J 0 bases, leaving 9 bases between the germline ends. The length of the CDR3 is 14 residues. CDR3 protein: CASRTGSSYNEQFF. CDR3 nucleotides: TGTGCCAGCAGGACAGGTAGCTCCTACAATGAGCAGTTCTTC.

The chain couples TRBV5-4 to TRBJ2-7, with 9 bases that match TRBD2. V lost 0 bases, J lost 2 bases, and 12 bases stayed unmatched. Germline V gene data show CDR1 as SGHNT and CDR2 as YYREEE (reference sequence). The CDR3 extends over 18 amino acids. Here the CDR3 reads CASSLGGRGSGSAYEQYF. DNA of the CDR3: TGTGCCAGCAGCTTGGGGGGCCGGGGTAGCGGGAGCGCCTACGAGCAGTACTTC. The entire variable domain, with the rest obtained from reference TRBV5-4 and TRBJ2-7, is as follows: ETGVTQSPTHLIKTRGQQVTLRCSSQSGHNTVSWYQQALGQGPQFIFQYYREEENGRGNFPPRFSGLQFPNYSSELNVNALELDDSALYLCASSLGGRGSGSAYEQYFGPGTRLTVT.

V and J are TRBV5-1 and TRBJ2-6; 8 nucleotides match TRBD2. V lost 5 bases, J lost 2 bases, and 6 bases stayed unmatched. Germline V CDR1 and CDR2: SGHRS, YFSETQ. This CDR3 is built from 16 residues. CDR3 nucleotide sequence: TGCGCCAGCAGAAGTAGCGGGATAGCTGGGGCCAACGTCCTGACTTTC. It translates to CASRSSGIAGANVLTF.

The chain combines TRBV27 with TRBJ2-7; TRBD2 aligns across 7 bases. Trimming removed 4 bases from V and 2 bases from J; junction bases left unmatched: 5. The CDR3 contains 14 residues. The germline gives CDR1 MNHEY, CDR2 SMNVEV (reference sequence). CDR3 sequence (DNA): TGTGCCAGCAGTTCCGGGACTACGGCCTACGAGCAGTACTTC. It specifies CASSSGTTAYEQYF.